This T cell receptor (beta chain) is from a study of post-analysis software for immune sequencing data. Overall study results and limits: When compared against controls, multiple sclerosis patients showed significantly lower normalized Chao1 diversity. There were five TRBV segments more frequent in patients than controls, and TRBV5-6, TRBV5-1 and TRBV20-1 were among them.

V was cut by 1 base and J by 3 bases, with 19 bases left in between. Germline-derived CDR1 and CDR2 are MGHRA and YSYEKL. The CDR3 contains 18 residues. The TCR beta cDNA libraries contained unique molecular identifiers. Each batch of about 0.85 to 10 million T cells produced a few hundred thousand cDNA molecules. TCRdb called the PCR reads again in MiXCR, with one record for every CDR3 protein. The sample records hundreds of thousands of distinct CDR3 sequences, around 40% being singletons. With regard to this clonotype: Its antigen is as yet unknown.

The sequence was obtained from a girl aged 5-17 years with multiple sclerosis. Sequencing input: blood. The chain links TRBV4-1 to TRBJ1-5; TRBD1 is a possible D gene (6 bases). The CDR3 sequence: CASSQGSQGTKPNQPQHF. CDR3 DNA: TGCGCCAGCAGCCAAGGCTCCCAGGGGACTAAACCCAATCAGCCCCAGCATTTT.